This is a list of T cell receptor beta chains from one sample in a study of a mutant IDH1 vaccine in newly diagnosed glioma. The assay was immunoSEQ multiplex PCR, and TCRdb's table has in-frame clones only and misses some. The sample consists of 55,000 to 70,000 clones, about 89% of them appearing once. Their specific antigens are unknown. The sample consisted of PBMCs, taken from a glioma patient whose treatment included an IDH1 peptide vaccine. Receptors were obtained from a man aged 40-49 years with glioma. Each CDR3 is given with its conserved first and last residue. The order of the fields is CDR3 protein, J gene, V gene.

CASSPLLAGGFETQYF,TRBJ2-5,TRBV5-1
CASSQDQGSVEQFF,TRBJ2-1,TRBV4-3
CASSSRLAGEKDDEQYF,TRBJ2-7,TRBV19
CASSSTGSRTEAFF,TRBJ1-1,TRBV6-5
CASSPETEAFF,TRBJ1-1,TRBV7-8
CASSSRTSGRSHSYEQYF,TRBJ2-7,TRBV7-9
CASSLDSGAWQPQHF,TRBJ1-5,TRBV7-8
CASSGSVLGADEQFF,TRBJ2-1,TRBV10-1
CASSILGGSTEAFF,TRBJ1-1,TRBV19
CASSSILAGTYNEQFF,TRBJ2-1,TRBV5-1
CASSQASGGVENIQYF,TRBJ2-4,TRBV4-1
CASSSTRLGCGGNTIYF,TRBJ1-3,TRBV5-1
CASSEAGGISPLHF,TRBJ1-6,TRBV6-4